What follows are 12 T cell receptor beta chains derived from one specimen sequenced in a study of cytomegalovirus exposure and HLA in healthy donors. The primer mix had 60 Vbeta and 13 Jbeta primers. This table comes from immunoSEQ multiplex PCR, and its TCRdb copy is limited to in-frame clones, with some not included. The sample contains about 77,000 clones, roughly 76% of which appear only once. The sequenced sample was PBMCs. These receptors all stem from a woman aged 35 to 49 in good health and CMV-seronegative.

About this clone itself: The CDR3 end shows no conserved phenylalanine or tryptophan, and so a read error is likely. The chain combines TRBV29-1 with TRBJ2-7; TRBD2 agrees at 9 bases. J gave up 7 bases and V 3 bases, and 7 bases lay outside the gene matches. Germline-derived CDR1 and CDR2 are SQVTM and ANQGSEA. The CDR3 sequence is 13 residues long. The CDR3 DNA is TGCAGCGTTGAGGGGACTAGCTCTTCGGAGCAGTACCTC. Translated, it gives CSVEGTSSSEQYL.

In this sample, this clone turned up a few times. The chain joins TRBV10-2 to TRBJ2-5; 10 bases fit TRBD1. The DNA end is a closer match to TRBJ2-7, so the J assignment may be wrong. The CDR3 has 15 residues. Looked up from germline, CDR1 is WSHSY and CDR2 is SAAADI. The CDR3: CASSARDRGPAEQYF. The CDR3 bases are TGCGCCAGCAGTGCCCGGGACAGGGGACCTGCCGAGCAGTACTTC.

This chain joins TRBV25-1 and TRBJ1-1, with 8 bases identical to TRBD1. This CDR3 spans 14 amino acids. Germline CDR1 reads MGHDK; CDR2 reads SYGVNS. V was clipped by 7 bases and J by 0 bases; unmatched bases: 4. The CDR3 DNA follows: TGTGCCAGCACCGAGACAGGGGTGAACACTGAAGCTTTCTTT. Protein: CASTETGVNTEAFF.

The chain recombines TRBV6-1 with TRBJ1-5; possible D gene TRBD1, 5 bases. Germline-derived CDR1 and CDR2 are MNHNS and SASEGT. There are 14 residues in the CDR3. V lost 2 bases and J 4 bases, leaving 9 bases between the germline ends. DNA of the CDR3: TGTGCCAGCAGTGAAAGGCAGGGAAATCAGCCCCAGCATTTT. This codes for CASSERQGNQPQHF.

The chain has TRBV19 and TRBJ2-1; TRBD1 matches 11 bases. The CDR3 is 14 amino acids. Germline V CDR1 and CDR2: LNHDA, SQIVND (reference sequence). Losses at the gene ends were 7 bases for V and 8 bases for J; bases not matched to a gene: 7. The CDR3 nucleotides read TGTGCCAGTACGGACAGGGGGCGCATTTATGAGCAGTTCTTC. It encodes CASTDRGRIYEQFF.

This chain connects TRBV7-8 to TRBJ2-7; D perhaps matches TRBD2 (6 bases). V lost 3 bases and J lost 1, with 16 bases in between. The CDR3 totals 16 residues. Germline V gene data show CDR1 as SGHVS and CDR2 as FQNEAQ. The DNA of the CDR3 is TGTGCCAGCAGCTTCTACCCGGGACTTCTATCCTACGAGCAGTACTTC. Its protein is CASSFYPGLLSYEQYF.

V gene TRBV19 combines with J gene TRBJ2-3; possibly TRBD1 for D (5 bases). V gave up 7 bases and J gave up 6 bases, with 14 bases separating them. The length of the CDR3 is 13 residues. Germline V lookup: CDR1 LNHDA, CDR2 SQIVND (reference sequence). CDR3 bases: TGTGCCAGTACTGGAAGGGGTACGGATACGCAGTATTTT. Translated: CASTGRGTDTQYF.

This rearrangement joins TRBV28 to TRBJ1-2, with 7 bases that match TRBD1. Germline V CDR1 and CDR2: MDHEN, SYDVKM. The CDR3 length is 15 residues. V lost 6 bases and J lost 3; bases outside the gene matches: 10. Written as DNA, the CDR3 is TGTGCCAGCAGATCCAAGGGGGCGCGGGACTATGGCTACACCTTC. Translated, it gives CASRSKGARDYGYTF.

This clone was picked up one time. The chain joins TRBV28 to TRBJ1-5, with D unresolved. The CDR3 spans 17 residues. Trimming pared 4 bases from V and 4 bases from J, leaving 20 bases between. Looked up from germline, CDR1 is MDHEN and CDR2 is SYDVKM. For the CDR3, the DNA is TGTGCCAGCAGTTCCCCCTGGGAAGGGAGAGCAAATCAGCCCCAGCATTTT. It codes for CASSSPWEGRANQPQHF.

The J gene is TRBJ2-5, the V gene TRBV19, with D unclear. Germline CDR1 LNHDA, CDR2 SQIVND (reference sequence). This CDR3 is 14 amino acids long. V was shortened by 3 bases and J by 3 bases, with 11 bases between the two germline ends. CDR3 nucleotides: TGTGCCAGTAGTATCGTAGAGGCGAAAGAGACCCAGTACTTC. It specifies CASSIVEAKETQYF.

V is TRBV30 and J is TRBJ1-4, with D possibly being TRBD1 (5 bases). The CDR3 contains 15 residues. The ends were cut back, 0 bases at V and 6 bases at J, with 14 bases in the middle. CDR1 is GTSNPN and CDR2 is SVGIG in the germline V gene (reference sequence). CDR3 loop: CAWSVRRGLDEKLFF. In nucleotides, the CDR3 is TGTGCCTGGAGTGTACGAAGGGGCTTGGATGAAAAACTGTTTTTT.

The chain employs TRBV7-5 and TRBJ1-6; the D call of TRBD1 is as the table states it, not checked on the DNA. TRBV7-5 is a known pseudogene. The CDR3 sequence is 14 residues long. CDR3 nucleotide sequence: TGTGCCAGAAGCCCACAGGGCTATAATTCACCCCTCCACTTT. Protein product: CARSPQGYNSPLHF.